A single sample is the source of the 7 T cell receptor beta chains below, sequenced in a study of human T cells and chemical hapten exposure. TCRdb called the RACE reads again in MiXCR, with one record for every CDR3 protein. The repertoire holds more than 250,000 distinct CDR3 sequences, with about 7.7% as singletons. Time point indicated: pre-sensitization, week 0. Stated treatment: therapeutic diphenylcyclopropenone sensitization with weekly scalp DPC. The material sequenced was whole blood, taken in connection with sensitization to the hapten diphenylcyclopropenone (DPC). These receptors came from a man between 18 and 29 years old with alopecia areata. Some clones in this sample may be carry-over from other donors' samples.

The sample holds a few counts of this clonotype. The CDR3 DNA follows: TGTGCCAGCAGTCCCCCCGGGAGCGAGCTGTTTTTT. It encodes CASSPPGSELFF. This rearrangement joins TRBV12-3 or TRBV12-4 to TRBJ2-2, with D perhaps matching TRBD2 (6 bases). This CDR3 spans 12 amino acids. Trimming took off 5 bases at V and 11 bases at J, with 12 bases between the two ends.

This clonotype was detected a few times. This chain joins TRBV7-9 and TRBJ1-2; perhaps TRBD1 as D (6 bases). The CDR3 totals 14 residues. V was shortened by 1 base and J by 8 bases, with 14 bases between the two germline ends. In germline, CDR1 is SEHNR, CDR2 FQNEAQ (reference sequence). DNA for the CDR3: TGTGCCAGCAGCTTAGTACAGGGTGGAAGCGGCTACACCTTC. It yields the protein CASSLVQGGSGYTF.

This clonotype was counted at least ten times. The V and J genes are TRBV6-5 and TRBJ2-6, with 10 bases identical to TRBD1. The germline CDR1 and CDR2 sequences are MNHEY and SVGAGI. The CDR3 loop spans 20 amino acids. V was pared by 5 bases and J by 0 bases, with 13 bases of the junction left unmatched. The CDR3 nucleotides read TGTGCCAGCAGTCACCCCTTGCCGGGACAGGGGCCCTCTGGGGCCAACGTCCTGACTTTC. Protein: CASSHPLPGQGPSGANVLTF.

In this sample, this clonotype turned up a few times. The chain has TRBV12-3 or TRBV12-4 and TRBJ2-7; 7 bases fit TRBD1. The junction had 2 bases not matched to a gene; V was cut back by 3 bases and J by 3 bases. The CDR3 covers 13 residues. The CDR3 region is CASSLGQHYEQYV. The CDR3 nucleotides read TGTGCCAGCAGTTTGGGACAGCACTACGAGCAGTACGTC.

V is TRBV3-1 and J is TRBJ2-1, with 8 bases that match TRBD1. Germline trimming cut 10 bases from V and 4 bases from J; bases unmatched to any gene: 6. The CDR3 spans 13 residues. Germline CDR1 LGHDT, CDR2 YNNKEL (reference sequence). CDR3 nucleotide sequence: TGTGCCACCTGGACAGGGCTTTACAATGAGCAGTTCTTC. It encodes CATWTGLYNEQFF.

This clonotype has a handful of counts. The chain combines TRBV4-1 with TRBJ2-3; 11 positions match TRBD2. Germline assignment: CDR1 MGHRA and CDR2 YSYEKL. Losses at the gene ends were 4 bases for V and 5 bases for J; bases not matched to a gene: 8. The CDR3 is made up of 16 amino acids. The CDR3 nucleotides are TGCGCCAGCAGCCGGTTAGCGGGGGGGCAAATAGATACGCAGTATTTT. Protein product: CASSRLAGGQIDTQYF.

This clonotype has at least ten counts. The chain has TRBV5-6 and TRBJ1-4; unclear D gene. The ends were cut back, 1 base at V and 0 bases at J, with 4 bases in the middle. Per germline, CDR1 SGHDT and CDR2 YYEEEE. The CDR3 runs to 14 residues. The CDR3 DNA sequence: TGTGCCAGCAGCTTGCTCGCAACTAATGAAAAACTGTTTTTT. Encoded protein: CASSLLATNEKLFF. The entire variable domain, with the rest obtained from reference TRBV5-6 and TRBJ1-4, is as follows: DAGVTQSPTHLIKTRGQQVTLRCSPKSGHDTVSWYQQALGQGPQFIFQYYEEEERQRGNFPDRFSGHQFPNYSSELNVNALLLGDSALYLCASSLLATNEKLFFGSGTQLSVL.